The 16 T cell receptor beta chains below all came from one sample that was sequenced in a study of blood T cell repertoires in COVID-19. Only in-frame clones appear in the TCRdb table, and some are missing; sequencing was by immunoSEQ multiplex PCR. The repertoire has approximately 400,000 clones, about 91% of them found once; the top ten carry roughly 12%. Material for sequencing was peripheral blood. These receptor sequences come from a woman in her 50s with COVID-19, enrolled during active disease.

The table lists this clone with a few counts. The genes are TRBV5-1 and TRBJ2-3, with 10 bases lining up with TRBD2. There are 16 residues in the CDR3. Germline CDR1 reads SGHRS; CDR2 reads YFSETQ. The V and J ends lost 2 bases and 5 bases, in that order; junction bases with no gene match: 8. CDR3 DNA: TGCGCCAGCAGCTTTACCCCAGCGGGGGGGGAAGATACGCAGTATTTT. Its translation: CASSFTPAGGEDTQYF.

This clone was found a few times. This chain uses TRBV5-4 with TRBJ1-2; tentatively, D is TRBD1 (5 bases). The CDR3 is 15 residues long. Germline V gene lookup returns CDR1 SGHNT and CDR2 YYREEE (reference sequence). V lost 3 bases, J lost 3 bases, and 15 bases lay in between. The CDR3 spells CASSSSGGDYYGYTF. The CDR3 nucleotides are TGTGCCAGCAGCTCTAGCGGGGGGGACTACTATGGCTACACCTTC.

The CDR3 is CAWSGPGGGQNTGELFF. The CDR3 DNA reads TGTGCCTGGAGTGGGCCGGGAGGGGGGCAAAACACCGGGGAGCTGTTTTTT. The chain links TRBV30 to TRBJ2-2, with 8 positions matching TRBD2. With 1 base clipped from V and 2 bases from J, the junction kept 9 bases outside the gene matches. The CDR3 runs to 17 residues. Germline CDR1 is GTSNPN and CDR2 is SVGIG (reference sequence).

About this clone itself: Other DNA sequences in the same sample also yield this CDR3. The V gene is TRBV9, the J gene TRBJ2-1; D gene unclear. CDR1 and CDR2 (germline): SGDLS, YYNGEE. Trimming pared 0 bases from V and 5 bases from J, leaving 6 bases between. The CDR3 has 13 amino acids. CDR3 region: CASSVDSNNEQFF. CDR3 nucleotides: TGTGCCAGCAGCGTAGATAGCAACAATGAGCAGTTCTTC.

The V call is TRBV9, the J call TRBJ1-2, with 9 positions matching TRBD1. After removal of 4 bases from V and 7 bases from J, the junction contained 2 bases not matched to a gene. The germline V gene encodes CDR1 SGDLS and CDR2 YYNGEE. This CDR3 is 12 amino acids long. The CDR3 DNA is TGTGCCAGCAGCCAACAGGGGGCTGGCTACACCTTC. Translating it yields CASSQQGAGYTF.

The V call is TRBV7-9, the J call TRBJ2-3; 9 positions agree with TRBD1. The CDR3 covers 17 residues. The V gene end was trimmed by 1 base and the J gene end by 3 bases; junction bases not matched to a gene: 8. The germline V gene encodes CDR1 SEHNR and CDR2 FQNEAQ (reference sequence). The CDR3 bases are TGTGCCAGCAGCTTAGGGGGACAGGGCCGACGGACAGATACGCAGTATTTT. Its protein is CASSLGGQGRRTDTQYF.

The chain joins TRBV5-1 to TRBJ1-4; unclear D gene. This CDR3 contains 14 residues. Germline V CDR1 and CDR2: SGHRS, YFSETQ. V was trimmed by 6 bases and J by 5 bases, leaving 14 bases between them. CDR3: CASTSNSLNEKLFF. In nucleotides, the CDR3 is TGCGCCAGCACTTCGAACAGCCTCAATGAAAAACTGTTTTTT.

This chain uses TRBV4-2 with TRBJ2-3; 11 bases fit TRBD1. CDR3 length: 16 residues. Per the germline V gene, CDR1 is LGHNA and CDR2 is YNFKEQ. With V trimmed by 6 bases and J by 4 bases, 9 bases remained unmatched. The chain's CDR3 is CASRRSDRGRADTQYF. The CDR3 nucleotides are TGTGCCAGCAGACGTTCGGACAGGGGGCGGGCAGATACGCAGTATTTT.

The chain links TRBV11-1 to TRBJ2-3; 8 nucleotides agree with TRBD2. V shed 5 bases, J shed 14 bases, and the junction held 9 bases outside the gene matches. Germline CDR1 is SGHAT and CDR2 is FQDESV (reference sequence). This CDR3 is 12 amino acids long. CDR3 bases: TGTGCCAGCAGCCCGGGGGGGGTCGCAGTGTATTTT. As protein: CASSPGGVAVYF.

This clone was observed a few times. This sequence joins TRBV28 and TRBJ1-1; 7 nucleotides align to TRBD1. The CDR3 covers 13 residues. V dropped 7 bases and J dropped 7; count of bases not matched to a gene: 9. CDR1 MDHEN and CDR2 SYDVKM come from the germline V gene. CDR3 amino acids: CASNTPTGREAFF. CDR3 nucleotide sequence: TGTGCCAGCAACACCCCGACAGGGCGTGAAGCTTTCTTT.

The CDR3 DNA follows: TGCGCCAGCAGCTTGTCACAGGGAAACTATGGCTACACCTTC. Protein sequence: CASSLSQGNYGYTF. The rearrangement links TRBV5-1 to TRBJ1-2, with a possible D match to TRBD1 (6 bases). CDR1 SGHRS and CDR2 YFSETQ come from the germline V gene. Trimming removed 1 base at V and 2 bases at J, with 9 bases between. CDR3 length equals 14 residues. The full variable domain, with the rest looked up from reference TRBV5-1 and TRBJ1-2, is KAGVTQTPRYLIKTRGQQVTLSCSPISGHRSVSWYQQTPGQGLQFLFEYFSETQRNKGNFPGRFSGRQFSNSRSEMNVSTLELGDSALYLCASSLSQGNYGYTFGSGTRLTVV.

This clone was counted a single time. This chain uses TRBV30 with TRBJ1-2, with 8 bases matching TRBD1. V lost 3 bases and J lost 6; bases outside the gene matches: 3. Germline CDR1 GTSNPN, CDR2 SVGIG (reference sequence). The CDR3 extends over 12 amino acids. The CDR3 bases are TGTGCCTGGAGGGGGACAGGCAATGGCTACACCTTC. Translation gives CAWRGTGNGYTF.

As regards this clone: Germline is not matched at one junction end, which may reflect a read error. This chain uses TRBV16 with TRBJ2-3, with 11 bases aligning to TRBD2. Germline CDR1 and CDR2: KGHSY and FQNENV. The CDR3 has 15 amino acids. CDR3 amino acids: CASTQLAGGTDTQYF. The CDR3 coding sequence is TGTGCCAGCACCCAACTAGCGGGGGGCACAGATACGCAGTATTTT.

V and J are TRBV19 and TRBJ1-2; D not resolved. The CDR3 runs 11 residues. Germline assignment: CDR1 LNHDA and CDR2 SQIVND (reference sequence). V gave up 8 bases and J gave up 2 bases, with 6 bases separating them. Written as DNA, the CDR3 is TGTGCCAGTGGCGGAAACTATGGCTACACCTTC. Translating it yields CASGGNYGYTF. The full variable domain, rest sourced from reference TRBV19 and TRBJ1-2, is DGGITQSPKYLFRKEGQNVTLSCEQNLNHDAMYWYRQDPGQGLRLIYYSQIVNDFQKGDIAEGYSVSREKKESFPLTVTSAQKNPTAFYLCASGGNYGYTFGSGTRLTVV.

V is TRBV5-8 and J is TRBJ2-1, with a weak D call TRBD2 (6 bases). V was shortened by 0 bases and J by 4 bases, with 17 bases between the two germline ends. The germline V gene encodes CDR1 SGHTS and CDR2 YDEGEE. This CDR3 comprises 17 residues. The CDR3 spells CASSLALAAVGYNEQFF. The DNA for the CDR3 is TGTGCCAGCAGCTTGGCATTAGCGGCGGTCGGTTACAATGAGCAGTTCTTC.

The chain recombines TRBV2 with TRBJ2-7, with 9 positions matching TRBD1. The CDR3 contains 15 residues. The V segment lost 4 bases and the J segment 4 bases; nucleotides outside the gene matches: 8. Germline CDR1 SNHLY, CDR2 FYNNEI. The CDR3 loop reads CASSGGTGNRYEQYF. CDR3 nucleotides: TGTGCCAGCAGTGGAGGGACAGGGAATCGGTACGAGCAGTACTTC.